One sample yielded the 7 T cell receptor beta chains listed below, sequenced in a study of T cell changes during pregnancy in multiple sclerosis. Clones were sequenced by immunoSEQ multiplex PCR, and TCRdb holds only the in-frame ones, with some missing. The sample lists approximately 22,000 clones, more than 70% occurring once. The sample consisted of CD4+ T cells from peripheral blood mononuclear cells, taken in the first trimester of pregnancy. These receptors came from a female donor in good health, enrolled as a control in a pregnancy study.

V usage is TRBV19 and J usage is TRBJ2-7, with D tentatively TRBD2 (5 bases). The CDR3 is 14 residues long. V dropped 5 bases and J dropped 3 bases, with 14 bases sitting between them. CDR1 and CDR2 (germline): LNHDA, SQIVND (reference sequence). The CDR3 DNA reads TGTGCCAGTAGTGTCTCACTAGATATCTACGAGCAGTACTTC. Translated, it gives CASSVSLDIYEQYF.

The chain employs TRBV2 and TRBJ2-3, with 9 nucleotides matching TRBD2. With V trimmed by 5 bases and J by 4 bases, 10 bases remained unmatched. CDR3 length equals 16 residues. Germline loops: CDR1 SNHLY, CDR2 FYNNEI. The CDR3 region is CASSPLPGLASDTQYF. The CDR3 DNA is TGTGCCAGCAGTCCCTTACCGGGACTAGCCTCAGATACGCAGTATTTT.

The rearrangement uses TRBV28 and TRBJ2-7; the match to TRBD2 covers 11 bases. The trim removed 5 bases at V and 6 bases at J, leaving 6 bases unmatched. CDR3 length equals 14 residues. Per germline, CDR1 MDHEN and CDR2 SYDVKM. Here the CDR3 reads CASSTSGRVSEQYF. The CDR3 coding sequence is TGTGCCAGCAGTACTAGCGGGAGAGTATCCGAGCAGTACTTC. Full variable domain (remainder filled in from reference TRBV28 and TRBJ2-7): DVKVTQSSRYLVKRTGEKVFLECVQDMDHENMFWYRQDPGLGLRLIYFSYDVKMKEKGDIPEGYSVSREKKERFSLILESASTNQTSMYLCASSTSGRVSEQYFGPGTRLTVT.

About this clone itself: An end of the junction does not agree with germline; a read error may underlie this. The chain combines TRBV7-7 with TRBJ2-7; a possible D gene is TRBD1 (5 bases). Germline values: CDR1 SSHAT, CDR2 FNYEAQ (reference sequence). The CDR3 contains 15 residues. Here the CDR3 DNA reads TGTGCTAGCAGCTTGGGGCACGAAGGAGCCTACGAGCAGTACTTC. Translated, it gives CASSLGHEGAYEQYF.

The chain joins TRBV9 to TRBJ2-1; D gene unclear. The germline V gene encodes CDR1 SGDLS and CDR2 YYNGEE. With 0 bases removed from V and 8 bases from J, the gap between germline ends came to 12 bases. This CDR3 is 14 amino acids long. This CDR3 is CASSVAVQSDEQFF. The CDR3 DNA reads as TGTGCCAGCAGCGTAGCCGTACAGTCCGATGAGCAGTTCTTC.

The chain couples TRBV6-5 to TRBJ2-1; maybe TRBD2 (7 bases). Trimming removed 7 bases at V and 12 bases at J, with 22 bases between. CDR1 is MNHEY and CDR2 is SVGAGI in the germline V gene. The CDR3 covers 14 residues. The CDR3 loop reads CASTRAGAEGGQFF. The CDR3 nucleotides read TGTGCCAGCACTCGGGCGGGGGCCGAGGGGGGGCAGTTCTTC.

This clone was counted a single time. This sequence joins TRBV4-1 and TRBJ1-1; perhaps TRBD1 as D (5 bases). The germline V and J ends were trimmed by 1 base and 8 bases, with 14 bases remaining between them. Germline V gene sequence: CDR1 MGHRA, CDR2 YSYEKL. The CDR3 runs to 14 residues. The CDR3 region has the DNA TGCGCCAGCAGCCAAGTGGGTGGAGACAGAGAAGCTTTCTTT. Its protein product is CASSQVGGDREAFF.